These T cell receptor beta chains were read from a single sample in a study of sequential checkpoint blockade in melanoma. TCRdb keeps only in-frame clones here, not all; method: immunoSEQ multiplex PCR. The sample consists of some 30,000 clones, 82% of them appearing once. The sample in question was CD8+ T cells sorted from blood (inferred from file names), obtained from a patient given nivolumab and ipilimumab in sequence. The receptors shown here come from a human donor with melanoma. Each CDR3 is given without its conserved first and last residue. A D gene is named only where the DNA matches it firmly. For some rows the clone size is stated as once, few or many, or as a class when expanded; others skip it.

size: .
D: .
V: TRBV6-5
CDR3: ASSQGARNAGEAF

size: .
D: .
V: TRBV30
CDR3: AWSFSSATIY

size: once
D: .
V: TRBV28
CDR3: ASSLSGGDGYEQY

size: .
D: .
V: TRBV9
CDR3: ASSVFSGPGNTIY

size: .
D: TRBD2
V: TRBV6-1
CDR3: ASSEARGWGTGELF

size: once
D: .
V: TRBV27
CDR3: ASSFQDSSYGYT

size: .
D: TRBD1
V: TRBV19
CDR3: ASSTPRDRGKEQY

size: .
D: .
V: TRBV28
CDR3: ASSQTEPYGYT

size: .
D: .
V: TRBV15
CDR3: ATSRVAYVGPNEQF

size: .
D: .
V: TRBV20-1
CDR3: SARGSVEQY

size: .
D: .
V: TRBV27
CDR3: ASCLAMNTEAF

size: .
D: .
V: TRBV27
CDR3: ASSPGYTGELF

size: few
D: .
V: TRBV19
CDR3: ASSIGQGPGSPLH

size: .
D: .
V: TRBV13
CDR3: ASSLGVGSGANVLT

size: .
D: TRBD1
V: TRBV27
CDR3: ASRWTDRTYNEQF

size: .
D: .
V: TRBV27
CDR3: ASSLGQGTVNEQF

size: .
D: .
V: TRBV30
CDR3: AWSVGHNTEAF

size: .
D: TRBD1
V: TRBV4-1
CDR3: ASTKGTGVSYEQY

size: .
D: TRBD1
V: TRBV6-4
CDR3: ASSEETGGSYEQY

size: .
D: .
V: TRBV14
CDR3: ASSQGAGVGEQY

size: .
D: TRBD2
V: TRBV25-1
CDR3: ASSELMGSGNQY

size: .
D: .
V: TRBV13
CDR3: ASSPTGERGETQY

size: once
D: .
V: TRBV9
CDR3: ASSVGAGAGYGYT

size: .
D: TRBD1
V: TRBV5-1
CDR3: ASSLSPGTASYEQY